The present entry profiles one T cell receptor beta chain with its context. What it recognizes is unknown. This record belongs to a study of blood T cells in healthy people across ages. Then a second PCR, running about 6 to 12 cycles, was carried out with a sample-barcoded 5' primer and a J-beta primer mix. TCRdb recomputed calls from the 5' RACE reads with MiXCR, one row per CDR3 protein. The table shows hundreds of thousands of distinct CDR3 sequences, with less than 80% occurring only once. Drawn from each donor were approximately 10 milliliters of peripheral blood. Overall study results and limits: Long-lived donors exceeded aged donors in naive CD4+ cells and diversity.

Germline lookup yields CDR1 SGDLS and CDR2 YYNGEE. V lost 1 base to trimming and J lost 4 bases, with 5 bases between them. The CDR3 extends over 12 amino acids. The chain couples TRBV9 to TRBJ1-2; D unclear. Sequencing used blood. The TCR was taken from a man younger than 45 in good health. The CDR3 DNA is TGTGCCAGCAGCGTATCCGGCTATGGCTACACCTTC. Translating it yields CASSVSGYGYTF.